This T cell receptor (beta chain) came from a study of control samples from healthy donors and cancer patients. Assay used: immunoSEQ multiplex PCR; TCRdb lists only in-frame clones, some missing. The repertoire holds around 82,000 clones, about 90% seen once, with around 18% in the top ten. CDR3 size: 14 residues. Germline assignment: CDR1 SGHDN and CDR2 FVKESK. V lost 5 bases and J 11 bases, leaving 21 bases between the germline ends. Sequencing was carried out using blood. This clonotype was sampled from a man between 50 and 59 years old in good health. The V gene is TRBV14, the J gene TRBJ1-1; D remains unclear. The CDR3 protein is CASSSLEGSPAAFF. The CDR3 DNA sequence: TGTGCCAGCAGCTCGCTAGAAGGCTCCCCGGCTGCTTTCTTT.